These 32 T cell receptor beta chains originate from one sample sequenced in a study of blood T cell repertoires in COVID-19. Using immunoSEQ multiplex PCR, the repertoire was profiled, and TCRdb retains in-frame clones only, with some absent. The sample lists about 55,000 clones; 90% were seen once. The sample consisted of peripheral blood. The source of these receptors is a middle-aged man with acute or convalescent COVID-19.

CDR3 DNA: TGTGCCATCAGTGGCAGGGCTGAGGGCTACACCTTC. Translated: CAISGRAEGYTF. V and J are TRBV10-3 and TRBJ1-2; possibly TRBD1 for D (5 bases). V dropped 4 bases and J dropped 8 bases, with 11 bases sitting between them. CDR3 length: 12 residues. Per the germline V gene, CDR1 is ENHRY and CDR2 is SYGVKD.

The chain employs TRBV3-1 (or the pseudogene TRBV3-2) and TRBJ2-2; perhaps TRBD1 as D (5 bases). Trimming took 1 base from V and 7 from J, leaving 10 bases between them. Germline V gene data show CDR1 as LGHDT and CDR2 as YNNKEL (reference sequence). CDR3 length: 14 residues. CDR3 coding DNA: TGTGCCAGCAGCCAAGTGACAGTCGTCGGGGAGCTGTTTTTT. This translates into CASSQVTVVGELFF.

The V call is TRBV7-9, the J call TRBJ2-3; 7 nucleotides align to TRBD1. The CDR3 is made up of 13 amino acids. V gave up 8 bases and J gave up 4 bases; unmatched junction bases: 6. Per germline, CDR1 SEHNR and CDR2 FQNEAQ (reference sequence). The CDR3 is CASVRTGADTQYF. CDR3 nucleotides: TGTGCCAGCGTGAGAACAGGGGCAGATACGCAGTATTTT.

The rearrangement joins TRBV21-1 to TRBJ2-3; the table assigns TRBD1, which was not confirmed against the DNA. TRBV21-1 is assigned pseudogene status. This CDR3 spans 17 amino acids. This CDR3 is CASSKLRDKFWTDTQYF. The CDR3 DNA reads as TGTGCCAGCAGCAAACTCCGGGACAAGTTTTGGACAGATACGCAGTATTTT.

V is TRBV6-5 and J is TRBJ1-4; maybe TRBD1 (6 bases). V dropped 4 bases and J dropped 7 bases, with 13 bases sitting between them. CDR3 length: 14 residues. The germline CDR1 and CDR2 sequences are MNHEY and SVGAGI. Here the CDR3 reads CASSSHREGEKLFF. The DNA for the CDR3 is TGTGCCAGCAGTTCCCACAGGGAGGGTGAAAAACTGTTTTTT.

The rearrangement links TRBV5-1 to TRBJ1-6, with 9 nucleotides matching TRBD1. The CDR3 runs to 14 residues. Looked up from germline, CDR1 is SGHRS and CDR2 is YFSETQ. Trimming at V came to 0 bases and at J to 8 bases, leaving 0 bases not matched to a gene. The CDR3 nucleotides read TGCGCCAGCAGCTTGGGGACAGGGGATTCACCCCTCCACTTT. It yields the protein CASSLGTGDSPLHF.

The gene calls are TRBV7-3 and TRBJ2-1; possible D gene TRBD1, 5 bases. The V gene's germline CDR1 is SGHTA and CDR2 FQGTGA. The ends were cut back, 7 bases at V and 4 bases at J, with 17 bases in the middle. This CDR3 contains 15 residues. The CDR3: CASTPPLTVYNEQFF. CDR3 coding DNA: TGTGCCAGCACCCCCCCTCTGACAGTTTACAATGAGCAGTTCTTC.

The V gene is TRBV12-3 or TRBV12-4, the J gene TRBJ2-5; D uncertain. Trimming removed 7 bases from V and 4 bases from J, with 10 bases in between. The CDR3 loop spans 12 amino acids. The CDR3 loop is CASKIRGETQYF. Here the CDR3 DNA reads TGTGCCAGCAAAATCCGAGGAGAGACCCAGTACTTC.

This clone has only a few counts. This chain uses TRBV6-1 with TRBJ2-1; 8 positions match TRBD2. The V gene's germline CDR1 is MNHNS and CDR2 SASEGT. After removal of 4 bases from V and 8 bases from J, the junction contained 16 bases not matched to a gene. The CDR3 runs 17 residues. This chain's CDR3 is CASSAGVGRAQSHEQFF. CDR3 coding DNA: TGTGCCAGCAGTGCGGGGGTCGGGAGGGCCCAATCGCATGAGCAGTTCTTC.

This chain connects TRBV28 to TRBJ1-1; weak D call: TRBD1 (5 bases). Trimming shortened V by 3 bases and J by 4 bases, and 9 bases separated the two germline ends. This CDR3 is 13 amino acids long. CDR1 MDHEN and CDR2 SYDVKM come from the germline V gene. The CDR3 region is CASSFGRGTEAFF. In nucleotides, the CDR3 is TGTGCCAGCAGTTTTGGGAGGGGCACTGAAGCTTTCTTT.

The genes are TRBV19 and TRBJ1-2; 7 bases fit TRBD1. The CDR3 is 14 amino acids. V gave up 4 bases and J gave up 8 bases; unmatched junction bases: 10. The germline CDR1 and CDR2 sequences are LNHDA and SQIVND (reference sequence). CDR3 amino acids: CASSTPGTVWGYTF. As DNA, the CDR3 is TGTGCCAGTAGTACCCCCGGGACAGTTTGGGGCTACACCTTC.

This rearrangement joins TRBV30 to TRBJ2-2; TRBD2 is a possible D gene (5 bases). The CDR3 is 14 residues long. V was shortened by 7 bases and J by 1 base, with 13 bases between the two germline ends. Germline-derived CDR1 and CDR2 are GTSNPN and SVGIG (reference sequence). CDR3 DNA: TGTGCCTCGTCCGTGGGGAGGAACACCGGGGAGCTGTTTTTT. As protein: CASSVGRNTGELFF.

This clone has a single count. The chain is built from TRBV15 and TRBJ2-5; 7 positions match TRBD1. Trimming cost V 1 base and J 0 bases; bases outside gene matches: 11. This CDR3 is built from 18 residues. Germline V gene sequence: CDR1 LNHNV, CDR2 YYDKDF (reference sequence). Here the CDR3 DNA reads TGTGCCACCAGCAGAGCTCTTCCGGGACAGATGTACCAAGAGACCCAGTACTTC. Protein product: CATSRALPGQMYQETQYF.

The chain employs TRBV14 and TRBJ1-1; D is possibly TRBD1 (6 bases). The CDR3 has 15 residues. The ends were cut back, 1 base at V and 1 base at J, with 10 bases in the middle. Looked up from germline, CDR1 is SGHDN and CDR2 is FVKESK. CDR3 nucleotides: TGTGCCAGCAGCCAAGTAGGGGGGGCGAACACTGAAGCTTTCTTT. It translates to CASSQVGGANTEAFF.

The chain couples TRBV30 to TRBJ2-1; D is possibly TRBD2 (6 bases). This CDR3 is 16 amino acids long. The V gene's germline CDR1 is GTSNPN and CDR2 SVGIG (reference sequence). The V and J ends lost 2 bases and 6 bases respectively, with 20 bases between them. The CDR3 bases are TGTGCCTGGAGTTTCGGAGGGCAACTTATCGCCAATGAGCAGTTCTTC. Translation gives CAWSFGGQLIANEQFF.

J is TRBJ2-7 and V is TRBV29-1; 7 bases agree with TRBD2. This CDR3 comprises 12 residues. Germline V gene lookup returns CDR1 SQVTM and CDR2 ANQGSEA. Unmatched junction bases numbered 2, after V lost 0 bases and J lost 6 bases. CDR3 loop: CSVEDGGVEQYF. The CDR3 bases are TGCAGCGTTGAAGATGGGGGGGTCGAGCAGTACTTC.

The J gene is TRBJ2-2, the V gene TRBV9, with 9 bases matching TRBD2. V shed 3 bases and J 1 base; nucleotides not matched to a gene: 4. The CDR3 sequence is 16 residues long. CDR1 SGDLS and CDR2 YYNGEE come from the germline V gene. The CDR3 coding sequence is TGTGCCAGCAGCGCTGCTAGCGGGATGAACACCGGGGAGCTGTTTTTT. Amino acids: CASSAASGMNTGELFF.

J is TRBJ2-2 and V is TRBV11-1, with TRBD1 matching over 9 bases. This CDR3 has 14 amino acids. Germline lookup yields CDR1 SGHAT and CDR2 FQDESV (reference sequence). V shed 5 bases, J shed 6 bases, and the junction held 4 bases outside the gene matches. CDR3 bases: TGTGCCAGCAGCATGAACAGGGGGCCCGGGGAGCTGTTTTTT. The encoded protein is CASSMNRGPGELFF.

This clone has more than one count but fewer than ten. The chain has TRBV27 and TRBJ1-1, with D possibly matching TRBD1 (5 bases). The V end lost 1 base, the J end lost 10 bases, and 10 bases lay between the germline ends. The germline V gene encodes CDR1 MNHEY and CDR2 SMNVEV (reference sequence). This CDR3 has 12 residues. The CDR3 nucleotides are TGTGCCAGCAGTTTATGGGGGGGGTCAGCTTTCTTT. It is translated as CASSLWGGSAFF.

This clone occurred once. The chain combines TRBV4-3 with TRBJ2-1; 12 nucleotides line up with TRBD2. Trimming took 0 bases from V and 6 from J; bases not matched to a gene: 3. The CDR3 loop spans 16 amino acids. From germline, CDR1 is LGHNA and CDR2 YSLEER. The CDR3 coding sequence is TGCGCCAGCAGCCAAGAGGCTAGCGGGAGGGCCAATGAGCAGTTCTTC. Its protein product is CASSQEASGRANEQFF.

The rearrangement joins TRBV3-1 (or the pseudogene TRBV3-2) to TRBJ2-7; 8 positions match TRBD2. The CDR3 spans 17 residues. Per the germline V gene, CDR1 is LGHDT and CDR2 is YNNKEL (reference sequence). The trim removed 0 bases at V and 6 bases at J, leaving 13 bases unmatched. The CDR3 loop is CASSQDRALADLREQYF. The CDR3 DNA is TGTGCCAGCAGCCAAGATAGGGCACTAGCGGACCTACGCGAGCAGTACTTC.

This clone was picked up one time. The chain recombines TRBV18 with TRBJ1-1; perhaps TRBD1 as D (6 bases). V lost 5 bases to trimming and J lost 1 base, with 17 bases between them. Germline CDR1 and CDR2: KGHSH and LQKENI. The CDR3 consists of 16 residues. The CDR3 region is CASSRTTGTKNTEAFF. CDR3 coding DNA: TGTGCCAGCTCAAGAACTACCGGGACAAAGAACACTGAAGCTTTCTTT.

The rearrangement joins TRBV6-2 or TRBV6-3 to TRBJ2-1; 7 positions match TRBD2. Unmatched junction bases numbered 10, after V lost 2 bases and J lost 9 bases. CDR3 length: 15 amino acids. Germline lookup yields CDR1 MNHEY and CDR2 SVGEGT. The chain's CDR3 is CASSYASGSLGEQFF. CDR3 bases: TGTGCCAGCAGTTACGCTAGCGGCTCTCTGGGTGAGCAGTTCTTC.

The rearrangement links TRBV7-3 to TRBJ1-5; a possible D gene is TRBD1 (6 bases). The ends were cut back, 2 bases at V and 1 base at J, with 9 bases in the middle. Germline V gene sequence: CDR1 SGHTA, CDR2 FQGTGA. The CDR3 is 15 residues long. The CDR3 region has the DNA TGTGCCAGCAGCTTAGCAGGGGCGAGCAATCAGCCCCAGCATTTT. Protein product: CASSLAGASNQPQHF.

CDR3 nucleotides: TGTGCCAGCAGCCCGGAACAGGAAAGCTATGGCTACACCTTC. It encodes CASSPEQESYGYTF. The chain is built from TRBV4-2 and TRBJ1-2, with D possibly TRBD1 on 5 matching bases. The germline V and J ends were trimmed by 4 bases and 4 bases, with 13 bases remaining between them. The CDR3 extends over 14 amino acids. Germline V gene data show CDR1 as LGHNA and CDR2 as YNFKEQ.

A single count supports this clone. The rearrangement uses TRBV7-2 and TRBJ2-5, with D possibly being TRBD2 (5 bases). Germline V gene data show CDR1 as SGHTA and CDR2 as FQGNSA. This CDR3 region has 15 residues. V was pared by 4 bases and J by 2 bases, with 14 bases between. CDR3 bases: TGTGCCAGCAGCTCAACAACGGGGTTTCAAGAGACCCAGTACTTC. Its protein product is CASSSTTGFQETQYF.

This clone appeared once. V gene TRBV19 combines with J gene TRBJ1-2; 10 bases line up with TRBD1. V lost 8 bases to trimming and J lost 8 bases; unmatched junction nucleotides: 14. Germline V CDR1 and CDR2: LNHDA, SQIVND (reference sequence). CDR3 length: 15 residues. The CDR3 loop is CASQREGTGVRGYTF. The CDR3 bases are TGTGCCAGTCAACGAGAAGGGACAGGGGTTCGCGGCTACACCTTC. The full variable domain, with the rest looked up from reference TRBV19 and TRBJ1-2, is DGGITQSPKYLFRKEGQNVTLSCEQNLNHDAMYWYRQDPGQGLRLIYYSQIVNDFQKGDIAEGYSVSREKKESFPLTVTSAQKNPTAFYLCASQREGTGVRGYTFGSGTRLTVV.

The chain is built from TRBV6-5 and TRBJ2-5; 7 bases map to TRBD1. V trimming: 7 bases; J trimming: 1 base; junction bases outside the gene matches: 6. CDR3 size: 14 residues. Per the germline V gene, CDR1 is MNHEY and CDR2 is SVGAGI. The CDR3 spells CASNPDRAQETQYF. For the CDR3, the DNA is TGTGCCAGCAACCCCGACAGGGCCCAAGAGACCCAGTACTTC.

This chain connects TRBV10-3 to TRBJ1-5; the D gene is possibly TRBD1 (6 bases). The CDR3 consists of 13 residues. V gave up 10 bases and J gave up 2 bases, with 12 bases separating them. Germline V gene data show CDR1 as ENHRY and CDR2 as SYGVKD. Here the CDR3 DNA reads TGTGCCACAACGGGACAACGCAATCAGCCCCAGCATTTT. It specifies CATTGQRNQPQHF.

The table lists this clone with a count of one. The chain recombines TRBV5-1 with TRBJ1-1, with TRBD1 matching over 9 bases. The length of the CDR3 is 14 residues. CDR1 and CDR2 (germline): SGHRS, YFSETQ. The junction had 2 bases not matched to a gene; V was cut back by 4 bases and J by 1 base. CDR3 nucleotide sequence: TGCGCCAGCAGCCTGGACAGGGGGAACACTGAAGCTTTCTTT. This gives the protein CASSLDRGNTEAFF.

In DNA, the CDR3 is TGTGCCTGGAGTCCTATCTCGGAAGCTTTCTTT. Amino acid sequence: CAWSPISEAFF. The chain carries TRBV30 and TRBJ1-1; D unresolved. Trimming took off 2 bases at V and 8 bases at J, with 9 bases between the two ends. CDR3 length equals 11 residues. Germline V gives CDR1 GTSNPN, CDR2 SVGIG (reference sequence).

This clone was counted once. The V gene is TRBV4-2, the J gene TRBJ1-4; D unclear. This CDR3 is built from 14 residues. V gave up 0 bases and J gave up 7 bases, with 9 bases separating them. The germline CDR1 and CDR2 sequences are LGHNA and YNFKEQ. The CDR3 DNA follows: TGTGCCAGCAGCCAAGAAGGTTCAGGTGAAAAACTGTTTTTT. Amino acids: CASSQEGSGEKLFF.